What follows describes a single TCR beta chain. Antigen: not known. Clones were read by immunoSEQ multiplex PCR, and TCRdb kept only the in-frame ones, dropping some. The sample has approximately 70,000 clones, 86% seen once. The entry originates in a study of T cell responses to AZD1222 COVID-19 vaccine. The germline CDR1 and CDR2 sequences are LGHNT and FRNRAP. With 6 bases removed from V and 1 base from J, the gap between germline ends came to 12 bases. The CDR3 runs 14 residues. Study-wide results and limits: Among those given AZD1222, only 5 to 7 were seropositive at baseline. The study found Spike-specific TCR breadth and depth rose after two AZD1222 doses. Vaccine-associated CD4 TCRs ranged over spike, dominating at 160-218 and 743-854.

This sequence joins TRBV12-5 and TRBJ1-1; D gene unclear. The receptor's source is an adult in good health. Here the sequenced sample was peripheral blood, taken on day 0 of AZD1222 vaccination. Written as DNA, the CDR3 is TGTGCTAGTGGCTTTCAGCCCCCGAACACTGAAGCTTTCTTT. It encodes CASGFQPPNTEAFF. The full variable domain, its missing parts supplied by reference TRBV12-5 and TRBJ1-1, is DARVTQTPRHKVTEMGQEVTMRCQPILGHNTVFWYRQTMMQGLELLAYFRNRAPLDDSGMPKDRFSAEMPDATLATLKIQPSEPRDSAVYFCASGFQPPNTEAFFGQGTRLTVV.